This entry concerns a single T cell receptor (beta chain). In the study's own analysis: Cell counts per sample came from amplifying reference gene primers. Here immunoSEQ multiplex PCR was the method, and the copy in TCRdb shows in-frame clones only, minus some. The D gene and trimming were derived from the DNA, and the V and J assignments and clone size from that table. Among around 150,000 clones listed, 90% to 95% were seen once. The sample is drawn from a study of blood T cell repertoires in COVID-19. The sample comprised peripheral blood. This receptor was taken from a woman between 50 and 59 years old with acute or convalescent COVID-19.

For the CDR3, the DNA is TGTGCCAGCAGCTTAGCCCCTCAGGCCGAGCAGTACTTC. This codes for CASSLAPQAEQYF. This chain joins TRBV11-2 and TRBJ2-7; D remains ambiguous. CDR3 length equals 13 residues. V lost 1 base, J lost 6 bases, and 10 bases lay in between. The V gene's germline CDR1 is SGHAT and CDR2 FQNNGV.